This passage covers 9 T cell receptor beta chains from one sample sequenced in a study of T cells in Graves' hyperthyroidism and ophthalmopathy. RNA transcripts gave rise to amplified TCR beta CDR3 regions. The TCR CDR3 first-round RT-PCR relied on the HTBI primer set. TCRdb re-analysed the multiplex PCR reads in MiXCR, keeping a single row per CDR3 protein. Of 700,000 to 850,000 distinct CDR3 sequences listed, 30% to 40% are singletons. Material for sequencing was blood. The receptors come from a woman aged 40 to 50 with Graves' hyperthyroidism.

This clonotype was seen many times. In DNA form, the CDR3 reads TGTGCCAGCAGTGATTCGAGGCTGGGCAATCAGCCCCAGCATTTT. Encoded protein: CASSDSRLGNQPQHF. The V gene is TRBV25-1, the J gene TRBJ1-5; unclear D gene. V was shortened by 3 bases and J by 2 bases, with 11 bases between the two germline ends. Germline V lookup: CDR1 MGHDK, CDR2 SYGVNS. The CDR3 is made up of 15 amino acids.

This sequence joins TRBV9 and TRBJ2-7; D not certain. V was clipped by 0 bases and J by 0 bases, with 7 bases between them. Germline V CDR1 and CDR2: SGDLS, YYNGEE. CDR3 length: 14 amino acids. DNA of the CDR3: TGTGCCAGCAGCGTAGGTCGGGTCTCCTACGAGCAGTACTTC. Protein product: CASSVGRVSYEQYF.

The chain has TRBV4-1 and TRBJ2-7; D ambiguous. This CDR3 has 13 residues. Trimming stripped 0 bases from V and 5 bases from J, with 8 bases between. Germline CDR1 and CDR2: MGHRA and YSYEKL. CDR3 in DNA: TGCGCCAGCAGCCAAGAAAACCCCGACGAGCAGTACTTC. Translating it yields CASSQENPDEQYF.

This clonotype was seen a few times. The genes are TRBV24-1 and TRBJ2-5, with 8 bases aligning to TRBD1. J lost 4 bases, V lost 11 bases, and 11 bases had no gene match. This CDR3 is 14 amino acids long. The germline V gene has CDR1 KGHDR and CDR2 SFDVKD. The CDR3 region is CASRSPGQGETQYF. As DNA, the CDR3 is TGTGCCAGCAGATCCCCCGGACAGGGAGAGACCCAGTACTTC.

This CDR3 is CASTWGGDYNEQYF. The CDR3 DNA sequence: TGTGCCAGCACTTGGGGGGGAGACTACAATGAGCAGTACTTC. This rearrangement joins TRBV2 to TRBJ2-7; 7 bases match TRBD2. This CDR3 has 14 residues. CDR1 SNHLY and CDR2 FYNNEI come from the germline V gene. V shed 7 bases and J 7 bases; nucleotides not matched to a gene: 13.

This clonotype has at least ten counts. This chain links TRBV7-6 with TRBJ2-7; D gene ambiguous. Germline V gives CDR1 SGHVS, CDR2 FNYEAQ. Deletions cut 5 bases from V and 6 bases from J, with 17 bases between. The CDR3 loop spans 14 amino acids. CDR3 protein: CASSDPGDMVEQYF. The CDR3 bases are TGTGCCAGCAGCGACCCAGGTGATATGGTCGAGCAGTACTTC.

The J gene is TRBJ1-6, the V gene TRBV27, with D possibly TRBD1 on 5 matching bases. CDR3 length equals 15 residues. Per the germline V gene, CDR1 is MNHEY and CDR2 is SMNVEV (reference sequence). V dropped 6 bases and J dropped 7 bases, with 16 bases sitting between them. The CDR3 DNA reads as TGTGCCAGCAGCTCAAGGGACTACGCGAATTCACCCCTCCACTTT. Amino acid sequence: CASSSRDYANSPLHF.

This clonotype was detected ten times or more. The DNA for the CDR3 is TGCAGTGCTAGAGGATCAGGGGGCGAGCAGTACTTC. Its translation is CSARGSGGEQYF. The chain recombines TRBV20-1 with TRBJ2-7, with TRBD1 identical over 7 bases. The CDR3 sequence is 12 residues long. Germline V lookup: CDR1 DFQATT, CDR2 SNEGSKA (reference sequence). J gave up 6 bases and V 1 base, and 3 bases lay outside the gene matches.

At least ten counts were recorded for this clonotype. The rearrangement uses TRBV25-1 and TRBJ1-6; D remains unclear. The germline V gene encodes CDR1 MGHDK and CDR2 SYGVNS. V lost 1 base and J lost 1, with 5 bases in between. This CDR3 is built from 15 residues. CDR3 sequence reads: CASSESGSYNSPLHF. CDR3 nucleotide sequence: TGTGCCAGCAGTGAATCCGGATCCTATAATTCACCCCTCCACTTT. Drawing the rest from reference TRBV25-1 and TRBJ1-6, the complete variable domain is EADIYQTPRYLVIGTGKKITLECSQTMGHDKMYWYQQDPGMELHLIHYSYGVNSTEKGDLSSESTVSRIRTEHFPLTLESARPSHTSQYLCASSESGSYNSPLHFGNGTRLTVT.